This T cell receptor beta chain was found in a study of cytomegalovirus exposure and HLA in healthy donors. Broader study findings: That first-cohort TCR clusters tended to co-occur in the 95 to 150 validation repertoires was found in a later analysis. The authors enumerated 150 to 200 TCR beta chains as linked to cytomegalovirus. Reports described diagnosis of cytomegalovirus status by the classifier as highly specific and sensitive.

On this clone itself: The antigen is not known.

The CDR3 consists of 12 residues. Trimming cost V 6 bases and J 6 bases; bases outside gene matches: 5. Per germline, CDR1 MDHEN and CDR2 SYDVKM. Generated by immunoSEQ multiplex PCR, the TCRdb table keeps only in-frame clones and is missing some. The sample shows about 140,000 clones, 80% to 90% of them seen only once. The receptor comes from a young woman in good health and CMV-seropositive. The chain joins TRBV28 to TRBJ2-7, with 7 bases that match TRBD1. The sequenced material came from PBMCs. CDR3 sequence: CASSLDRAEQYF. The CDR3 DNA is TGTGCCAGCAGCTTAGACAGGGCCGAGCAGTACTTC.